The source of this T cell receptor beta chain is a study of cytomegalovirus exposure and HLA in healthy donors. Generated by immunoSEQ multiplex PCR, the TCRdb table keeps only in-frame clones and is missing some. The sample contains 150,000 to 200,000 clones, around nine tenths of which appear only once. This CDR3 spans 16 amino acids. Trimming at V came to 1 base and at J to 7 bases, leaving 4 bases not matched to a gene. In germline, CDR1 is SGHRS, CDR2 YFSETQ. The sample was PBMCs. The chain has TRBV5-1 and TRBJ2-1; 14 positions agree with TRBD2. This sequence was found in a man younger than 40 in good health and CMV-seropositive. The CDR3 sequence is CASSLWGTSGSNEQFF. CDR3 in DNA: TGCGCCAGCAGCTTGTGGGGGACTAGCGGGAGTAATGAGCAGTTCTTC.